The 20 T cell receptor beta chains below come from one sample, sequenced in a study of a mutant IDH1 vaccine in newly diagnosed glioma. No antigen is known for these receptors. Time point meaning: week 47, end of study. Doses comprised 300 ug of mutant IDH1 20-mer peptide each, plus topical imiquimod. Produced via immunoSEQ multiplex PCR; TCRdb's table is partial and in-frame only. The sample consists of about 55,000 clones, approximately 76% of them appearing once. Here the sequenced sample was PBMCs, taken from a glioma patient whose treatment included an IDH1 peptide vaccine. The source of these receptors is a woman in her thirties or forties with glioma. Some clones in this sample may be carry-over from other donors' samples.

The J gene is TRBJ2-3, the V gene TRBV6-5; no reliable D call. V was cut by 3 bases and J by 2 bases, with 9 bases left in between. Germline CDR1 and CDR2: MNHEY and SVGAGI. This CDR3 region has 14 residues. The CDR3 DNA reads as TGTGCCAGCAGTTATGGCTCTCTCACAGATACGCAGTATTTT. Translation: CASSYGSLTDTQYF.

The chain has TRBV1 and TRBJ2-7; TRBD1 is the table's D call, not checked against the DNA. TRBV1 is reported as a pseudogene. The CDR3 is 15 residues long. In DNA, the CDR3 is TGCACCAGCAGCCGGGAGAAGGGACAGGGGTACGGGCAGTACTTC. It specifies CTSSREKGQGYGQYF.

The chain couples TRBV27 to TRBJ1-2; TRBD1 might be the D (6 bases). Germline loops: CDR1 MNHEY, CDR2 SMNVEV (reference sequence). The CDR3 has 13 residues. The germline V and J ends were trimmed by 3 bases and 3 bases, with 8 bases remaining between them. The CDR3 sequence is CASSFGQHYGYTF. CDR3 in DNA: TGTGCCAGCAGTTTCGGACAGCACTATGGCTACACCTTC.

V is TRBV7-8 and J is TRBJ1-2; weak D call: TRBD1 (6 bases). Germline CDR1 reads SGHVS; CDR2 reads FQNEAQ. The V gene lost 5 bases and the J gene lost 6 bases, with 19 bases spanning the gap. The CDR3 sequence is 15 residues long. CDR3 nucleotides: TGTGCCAGCAGCGTTTCAACACAGGGATCCAATGGCTACACCTTC. Residues: CASSVSTQGSNGYTF.

This clone was seen more than once but under ten times. The chain employs TRBV27 and TRBJ2-2; D assignment may be TRBD1 or TRBD2 (5 bases each). CDR1 is MNHEY and CDR2 is SMNVEV in the germline V gene (reference sequence). Trimming shortened V by 5 bases and J by 3 bases, and 10 bases separated the two germline ends. The CDR3 contains 14 residues. CDR3: CASSPGPYTGELFF. The DNA of the CDR3 is TGTGCCAGCAGTCCGGGACCTTACACCGGGGAGCTGTTTTTT.

This CDR3 is CASSLGPGTDGSPLHF. The CDR3 DNA reads TGTGCCAGCAGCTTAGGTCCGGGGACAGATGGATCACCCCTCCACTTT. The J gene is TRBJ1-6, the V gene TRBV7-6; 7 bases are a match to TRBD1. CDR1 and CDR2 (germline): SGHVS, FNYEAQ. The CDR3 contains 16 residues. Unmatched junction bases numbered 10, after V lost 1 base and J lost 10 bases.

J is TRBJ2-1 and V is TRBV7-9; D gene unclear. V shed 1 base and J shed 6 bases, with 7 bases lying between them. This CDR3 is 13 amino acids long. Germline assignment: CDR1 SEHNR and CDR2 FQNEAQ (reference sequence). The CDR3 DNA reads TGTGCCAGCAGCTTAGACCCAGTCAATGAGCAGTTCTTC. Its translation is CASSLDPVNEQFF.

The chain uses TRBV5-4 and TRBJ2-5; the D gene is possibly TRBD2 (6 bases). The V gene lost 0 bases and the J gene lost 4 bases, with 10 bases spanning the gap. CDR3 length equals 14 residues. Per the germline V gene, CDR1 is SGHNT and CDR2 is YYREEE (reference sequence). CDR3 amino acids: CASSLEGSGETQYF. The DNA for the CDR3 is TGTGCCAGCAGCTTGGAGGGTAGCGGAGAGACCCAGTACTTC.

The V call is TRBV5-1, the J call TRBJ2-5, with D possibly being TRBD2 (6 bases). CDR3 length equals 15 residues. Trimming shortened V by 0 bases and J by 3 bases, and 12 bases separated the two germline ends. Per the germline V gene, CDR1 is SGHRS and CDR2 is YFSETQ. The DNA for the CDR3 is TGCGCCAGCAGCTTGGGTGCGGGGACCGAAGAGACCCAGTACTTC. This encodes CASSLGAGTEETQYF. The full variable domain, with the rest looked up from reference TRBV5-1 and TRBJ2-5, is KAGVTQTPRYLIKTRGQQVTLSCSPISGHRSVSWYQQTPGQGLQFLFEYFSETQRNKGNFPGRFSGRQFSNSRSEMNVSTLELGDSALYLCASSLGAGTEETQYFGPGTRLLVL.

V is TRBV6-5 and J is TRBJ2-7, with 9 bases identical to TRBD1. Losses at the gene ends were 6 bases for V and 5 bases for J; bases not matched to a gene: 8. This CDR3 spans 14 amino acids. Looked up from germline, CDR1 is MNHEY and CDR2 is SVGAGI. The CDR3 DNA reads TGTGCCAGCAGGTCGACCGGGACAGGGCACGAGCAGTACTTC. This gives the protein CASRSTGTGHEQYF.

This chain connects TRBV18 to TRBJ2-7; possible D gene TRBD2, 6 bases. Germline-derived CDR1 and CDR2 are KGHSH and LQKENI. This CDR3 region has 15 residues. Trimming took 0 bases from V and 0 from J, leaving 9 bases between them. The CDR3 DNA follows: TGTGCCAGCTCACCACCGGCGGGGAGCTCCTACGAGCAGTACTTC. This codes for CASSPPAGSSYEQYF.

As regards this clone: The conserved phenylalanine or tryptophan normally closing the CDR3 is absent here, so this likely arose from a read error. J is TRBJ1-2 and V is TRBV2, with D uncertain. The CDR3 sequence is 15 residues long. Trimming cost V 2 bases and J 2 bases, with 12 bases left between them. Germline CDR1 is SNHLY and CDR2 is FYNNEI. CDR3 sequence (DNA): TGTGCCAGCAGTGAATTTAGGGCCGGGAACTATGGCTACACCTCC. It translates to CASSEFRAGNYGYTS.

V and J are TRBV6-6 and TRBJ1-1; 7 bases align to TRBD1. Germline trimming cut 2 bases from V and 4 bases from J; bases unmatched to any gene: 4. The CDR3 contains 14 residues. Germline-derived CDR1 and CDR2 are MNHNY and SVGAGI (reference sequence). The CDR3 nucleotides are TGTGCCAGCAGTTACGGGACAGCGGGCACTGAAGCTTTCTTT. This translates into CASSYGTAGTEAFF.

This clone is a singleton in its sample. The J gene is TRBJ2-3, the V gene TRBV7-9, with TRBD2 matching over 8 bases. The ends lost 6 bases at V and 4 bases at J; junction bases unmatched: 15. The germline V gene has CDR1 SEHNR and CDR2 FQNEAQ (reference sequence). This CDR3 region has 17 residues. CDR3 sequence (DNA): TGTGCCAGCAGGTCCACCCGGGAGGGCGAACGAGCAGATACGCAGTATTTT. This gives the protein CASRSTREGERADTQYF.

The V gene is TRBV7-9, the J gene TRBJ2-5; 9 positions agree with TRBD2. J was trimmed by 0 bases and V by 3 bases; bases with no gene match: 8. Germline CDR1 and CDR2: SEHNR and FQNEAQ (reference sequence). The CDR3 contains 17 residues. The CDR3: CASSFTPRLADQETQYF. CDR3 nucleotides: TGTGCCAGCAGCTTTACCCCTCGACTAGCGGACCAAGAGACCCAGTACTTC.

This chain connects TRBV7-9 to TRBJ2-5; 11 bases agree with TRBD2. There are 15 residues in the CDR3. With 3 bases clipped from V and 3 bases from J, the junction kept 3 bases outside the gene matches. Germline V gives CDR1 SEHNR, CDR2 FQNEAQ (reference sequence). CDR3 loop: CASSFAGLAEETQYF. The CDR3 bases are TGTGCCAGCAGCTTTGCGGGACTAGCGGAAGAGACCCAGTACTTC.

The V gene is TRBV10-3, the J gene TRBJ1-1; the match to TRBD1 covers 7 bases. Germline values: CDR1 ENHRY, CDR2 SYGVKD. Trimming at V came to 4 bases and at J to 0 bases, leaving 8 bases not matched to a gene. The CDR3 loop spans 16 amino acids. CDR3 bases: TGTGCCATCAGTGTCCGGGACAGCTCTATGAACACTGAAGCTTTCTTT. It is translated as CAISVRDSSMNTEAFF.

The chain employs TRBV11-2 and TRBJ1-4; a possible D gene is TRBD1 (5 bases). The CDR3 is made up of 12 amino acids. The germline V gene encodes CDR1 SGHAT and CDR2 FQNNGV. The ends were cut back, 6 bases at V and 5 bases at J, with 7 bases in the middle. The CDR3: CASRTVNEKLFF. CDR3 bases: TGTGCCAGCAGGACAGTGAATGAAAAACTGTTTTTT.

This clone turned up a few times. J is TRBJ1-1 and V is TRBV7-9; D is possibly TRBD1 (5 bases). The germline CDR1 and CDR2 sequences are SEHNR and FQNEAQ (reference sequence). The CDR3 length is 13 residues. Trimming stripped 1 base from V and 7 bases from J, with 10 bases between. The CDR3 reads CASSLGGIGEAFF. CDR3 nucleotides: TGTGCCAGCAGCTTAGGGGGGATCGGTGAAGCTTTCTTT.

V is TRBV25-1 and J is TRBJ1-6; D remains unclear. The CDR3 spans 13 residues. Germline V lookup: CDR1 MGHDK, CDR2 SYGVNS. Trimming pared 7 bases from V and 4 bases from J, leaving 8 bases between. CDR3 nucleotide sequence: TGTGCCAGCATAAAAGAATATAATTCACCCCTCCACTTT. This translates into CASIKEYNSPLHF.